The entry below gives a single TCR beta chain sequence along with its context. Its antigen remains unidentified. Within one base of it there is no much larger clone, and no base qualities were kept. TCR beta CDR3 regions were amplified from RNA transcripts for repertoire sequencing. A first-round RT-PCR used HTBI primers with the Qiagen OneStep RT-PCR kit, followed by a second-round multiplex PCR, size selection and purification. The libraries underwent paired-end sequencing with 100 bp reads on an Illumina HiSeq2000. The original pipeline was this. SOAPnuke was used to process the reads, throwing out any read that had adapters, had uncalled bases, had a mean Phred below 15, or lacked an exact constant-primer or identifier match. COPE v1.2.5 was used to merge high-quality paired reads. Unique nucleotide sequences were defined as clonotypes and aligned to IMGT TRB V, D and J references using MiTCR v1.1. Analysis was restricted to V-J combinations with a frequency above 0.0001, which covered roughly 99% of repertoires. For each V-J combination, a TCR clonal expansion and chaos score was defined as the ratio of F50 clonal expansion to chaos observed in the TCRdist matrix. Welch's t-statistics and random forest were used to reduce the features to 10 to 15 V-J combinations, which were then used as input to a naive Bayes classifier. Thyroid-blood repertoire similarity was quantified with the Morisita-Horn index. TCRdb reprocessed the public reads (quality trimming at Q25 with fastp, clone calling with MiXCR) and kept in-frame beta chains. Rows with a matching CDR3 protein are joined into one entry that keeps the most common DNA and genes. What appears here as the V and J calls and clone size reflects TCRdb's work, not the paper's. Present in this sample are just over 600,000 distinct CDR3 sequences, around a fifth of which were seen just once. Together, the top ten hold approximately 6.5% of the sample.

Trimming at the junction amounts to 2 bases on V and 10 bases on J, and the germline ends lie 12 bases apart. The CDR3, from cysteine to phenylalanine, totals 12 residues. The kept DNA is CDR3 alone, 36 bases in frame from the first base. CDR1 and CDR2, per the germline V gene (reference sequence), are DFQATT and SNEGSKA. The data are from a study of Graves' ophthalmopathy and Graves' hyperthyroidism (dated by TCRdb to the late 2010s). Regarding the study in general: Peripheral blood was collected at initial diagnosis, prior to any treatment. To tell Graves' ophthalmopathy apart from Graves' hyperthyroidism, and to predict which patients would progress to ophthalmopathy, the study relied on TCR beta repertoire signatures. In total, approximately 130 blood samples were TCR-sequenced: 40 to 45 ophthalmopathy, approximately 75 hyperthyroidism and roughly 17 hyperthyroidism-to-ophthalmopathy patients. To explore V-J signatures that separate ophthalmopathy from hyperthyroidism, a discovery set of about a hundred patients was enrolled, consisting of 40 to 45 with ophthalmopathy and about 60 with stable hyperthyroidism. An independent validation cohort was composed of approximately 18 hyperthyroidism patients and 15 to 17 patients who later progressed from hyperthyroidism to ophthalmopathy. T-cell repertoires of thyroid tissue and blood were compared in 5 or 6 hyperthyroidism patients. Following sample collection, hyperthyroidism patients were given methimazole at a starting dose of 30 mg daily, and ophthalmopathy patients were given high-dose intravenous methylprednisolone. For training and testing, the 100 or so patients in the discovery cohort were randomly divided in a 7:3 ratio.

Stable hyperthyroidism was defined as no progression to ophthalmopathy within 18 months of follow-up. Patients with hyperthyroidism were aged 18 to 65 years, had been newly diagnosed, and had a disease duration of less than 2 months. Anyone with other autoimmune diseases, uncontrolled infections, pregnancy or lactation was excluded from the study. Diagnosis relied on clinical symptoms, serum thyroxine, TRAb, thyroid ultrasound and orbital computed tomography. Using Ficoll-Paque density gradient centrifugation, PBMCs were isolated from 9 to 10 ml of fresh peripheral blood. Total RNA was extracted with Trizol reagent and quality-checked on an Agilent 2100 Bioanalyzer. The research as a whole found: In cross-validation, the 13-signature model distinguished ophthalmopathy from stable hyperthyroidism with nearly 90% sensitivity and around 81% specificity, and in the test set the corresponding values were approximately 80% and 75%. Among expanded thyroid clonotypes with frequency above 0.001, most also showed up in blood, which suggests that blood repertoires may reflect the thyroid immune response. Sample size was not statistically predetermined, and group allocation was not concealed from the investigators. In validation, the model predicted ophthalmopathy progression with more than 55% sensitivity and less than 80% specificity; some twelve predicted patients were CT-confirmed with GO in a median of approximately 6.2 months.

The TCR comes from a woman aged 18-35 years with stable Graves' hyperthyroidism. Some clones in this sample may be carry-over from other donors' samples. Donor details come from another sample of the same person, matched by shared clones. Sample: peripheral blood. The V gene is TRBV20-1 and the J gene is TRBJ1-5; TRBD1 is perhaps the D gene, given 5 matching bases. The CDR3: CSARTYGGPQHF. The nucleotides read TGCAGTGCTAGAACCTATGGGGGTCCCCAGCATTTT.